Below, 14 T cell receptor beta chains from the same sample are listed, as sequenced in a study of T cell changes during pregnancy in multiple sclerosis. Measured with immunoSEQ multiplex PCR; TCRdb has only the in-frame clones, and not every one. The repertoire includes around 19,000 clones, about 88% of them detected once, and around 20% sits in the top ten. Here the sequenced sample was CD8+ T cells from peripheral blood mononuclear cells, taken after pregnancy. The receptors come from a female donor in good health, enrolled as a control in a pregnancy study.

This chain connects TRBV19 to TRBJ1-3; 7 nucleotides line up with TRBD1. Per the germline V gene, CDR1 is LNHDA and CDR2 is SQIVND (reference sequence). The CDR3 consists of 15 residues. Trimming cost V 5 bases and J 0 bases; bases outside gene matches: 4. In DNA form, the CDR3 reads TGTGCCAGTAGTGTTGACAGGGACTCTGGAAACACCATATATTTT. Encoded protein: CASSVDRDSGNTIYF.

The rearrangement joins TRBV11-2 to TRBJ2-7; 13 positions agree with TRBD2. V shed 5 bases and J 5 bases; nucleotides not matched to a gene: 6. Germline values: CDR1 SGHAT, CDR2 FQNNGV. This CDR3 region has 15 residues. The CDR3 DNA sequence: TGTGCCAGCAGCCTGCCGGGACTAGCGGGACACGAGCAGTACTTC. Translated: CASSLPGLAGHEQYF.

The rearrangement links TRBV19 to TRBJ1-5; no clear D. Between the trimmed V and J ends, which lost 7 bases and 0 bases, there was a span of 19 bases. Looked up from germline, CDR1 is LNHDA and CDR2 is SQIVND (reference sequence). CDR3 length: 17 amino acids. The CDR3 nucleotides are TGTGCCAGTACCCCCGTCGGTCCGCTTTATAGCAATCAGCCCCAGCATTTT. Its translation is CASTPVGPLYSNQPQHF. Full variable domain (rest looked up from reference TRBV19 and TRBJ1-5): DGGITQSPKYLFRKEGQNVTLSCEQNLNHDAMYWYRQDPGQGLRLIYYSQIVNDFQKGDIAEGYSVSREKKESFPLTVTSAQKNPTAFYLCASTPVGPLYSNQPQHFGDGTRLSIL.

This clone was picked up one time. V is TRBV6-4 and J is TRBJ1-2; TRBD1 matches 12 bases. Germline lookup yields CDR1 MRHNA and CDR2 SNTAGT. The CDR3 runs to 14 residues. J was trimmed by 6 bases and V by 6 bases; bases with no gene match: 5. The CDR3 loop is CASSPGTGGDGYTF. The DNA of the CDR3 is TGTGCCAGCAGCCCCGGGACAGGGGGCGATGGCTACACCTTC.

The chain is built from TRBV14 and TRBJ1-1; 9 bases align to TRBD1. V gave up 4 bases and J gave up 5 bases; unmatched junction bases: 14. Germline-derived CDR1 and CDR2 are SGHDN and FVKESK. There are 17 residues in the CDR3. DNA of the CDR3: TGTGCCAGCAGCCGATCGGGACAGGGAATAGCTCAGACTGAAGCTTTCTTT. This gives the protein CASSRSGQGIAQTEAFF. The variable domain in full, with the rest retrieved from reference TRBV14 and TRBJ1-1, is EAGVTQFPSHSVIEKGQTVTLRCDPISGHDNLYWYRRVMGKEIKFLLHFVKESKQDESGMPNNRFLAERTGGTYSTLKVQPAELEDSGVYFCASSRSGQGIAQTEAFFGQGTRLTVV.

V and J are TRBV11-2 and TRBJ1-1; a possible D gene is TRBD1 (5 bases). The CDR3 is made up of 13 amino acids. The germline CDR1 and CDR2 sequences are SGHAT and FQNNGV. V was trimmed by 3 bases and J by 6 bases, leaving 11 bases between them. CDR3 bases: TGTGCCAGCAGCTTCGGAGGGGTCGCTGAAGCTTTCTTT. Protein sequence: CASSFGGVAEAFF. The full variable domain, rest sourced from reference TRBV11-2 and TRBJ1-1, is EAGVAQSPRYKIIEKRQSVAFWCNPISGHATLYWYQQILGQGPKLLIQFQNNGVVDDSQLPKDRFSAERLKGVDSTLKIQPAKLEDSAVYLCASSFGGVAEAFFGQGTRLTVV.

This clone is classed as medium-sized. The V call is TRBV14, the J call TRBJ1-1; 8 bases align to TRBD1. With 4 bases clipped from V and 1 base from J, the junction kept 11 bases outside the gene matches. Germline V gene data show CDR1 as SGHDN and CDR2 as FVKESK. The CDR3 runs 17 residues. The CDR3 sequence is CASSPVSYRGRNTEAFF. CDR3 coding DNA: TGTGCCAGCAGCCCCGTCTCTTACAGGGGGAGGAACACTGAAGCTTTCTTT.

The chain recombines TRBV10-2 with TRBJ2-5; 9 bases match TRBD1. Germline V gene lookup returns CDR1 WSHSY and CDR2 SAAADI. This CDR3 has 15 residues. The ends lost 4 bases at V and 4 bases at J; junction bases unmatched: 7. In DNA, the CDR3 is TGCGCCAGCAGTGCCGGGACAGGGTTCGGAGAGACCCAGTACTTC. Translating gives CASSAGTGFGETQYF.

This chain joins TRBV5-6 and TRBJ1-1, with D perhaps TRBD1 (5 bases). Trimming left V 0 bases short and J 7 bases short, with 16 bases between. Germline CDR1 SGHDT, CDR2 YYEEEE. CDR3 length: 15 amino acids. CDR3 in amino acids: CASSLGGVVFLEAFF. CDR3 in DNA: TGTGCCAGCAGCTTGGGGGGGGTCGTGTTCCTTGAAGCTTTCTTT.

This clone was detected a few times. Here the CDR3 DNA reads TGCAGCGCGCGCGACGGGGATGGGGCCAACGTCCTGACTTTC. This gives the protein CSARDGDGANVLTF. The chain is built from TRBV29-1 and TRBJ2-6; tentatively, D is TRBD2 (5 bases). The V end lost 7 bases, the J end lost 3 bases, and 13 bases lay between the germline ends. The CDR3 loop spans 14 amino acids. Germline CDR1 and CDR2: SQVTM and ANQGSEA.

This sequence joins TRBV27 and TRBJ2-3; D is perhaps TRBD2 (6 bases). Germline V CDR1 and CDR2: MNHEY, SMNVEV (reference sequence). The CDR3 is made up of 15 amino acids. Trimming shortened V by 2 bases and J by 3 bases, and 12 bases separated the two germline ends. The CDR3 sequence is CASSLGGAETDTQYF. CDR3 coding DNA: TGTGCCAGCAGTTTAGGAGGGGCCGAGACAGATACGCAGTATTTT.

The chain uses TRBV23-1 and TRBJ1-5, with a weak D call TRBD1 (5 bases). Being an ORF, TRBV23-1 has a function that is uncertain. Trimming removed 4 bases at V and 5 bases at J, with 12 bases between. The CDR3 is 14 residues long. CDR3: CASSLIGDYQPQHF. CDR3 nucleotide sequence: TGCGCCAGCAGTCTAATAGGGGATTATCAGCCCCAGCATTTT.

This chain links TRBV11-2 with TRBJ1-3, with TRBD1 identical over 7 bases. J lost 4 bases, V lost 0 bases, and 12 bases had no gene match. CDR3 length equals 18 residues. CDR1 is SGHAT, CDR2 FQNNGV, per germline. The CDR3 DNA reads as TGTGCCAGCAGCTTAGAACCCGTTCTACAGGGGTGGGGAAACACCATATATTTT. This translates into CASSLEPVLQGWGNTIYF.

This sequence joins TRBV15 and TRBJ1-3, with D uncertain. The CDR3 is 14 residues long. The V end lost 5 bases, the J end lost 4 bases, and 12 bases lay between the germline ends. Germline V gene data show CDR1 as LNHNV and CDR2 as YYDKDF (reference sequence). CDR3 in amino acids: CATSLRLTGNTIYF. The DNA for the CDR3 is TGTGCCACCAGCCTTAGACTTACAGGAAACACCATATATTTT.